The clone carrying this T cell receptor beta chain was picked up a small number of times. The antigen is undetermined. The source of the sample is a study of T cells in localized non-small cell lung cancer. General study results and limits: Uninvolved adjacent lung showed peak T cell clonality, exceeding tumor. Sequencing, confined to only one tumor region, leaves heterogeneity possible.

Per the germline V gene, CDR1 is LGHNA and CDR2 is YNFKEQ. CDR3 length: 15 residues. Deletions cut 0 bases from V and 13 bases from J, with 18 bases between. Assay: immunoSEQ multiplex PCR; the TCRdb copy retains only in-frame clones and omits some. The data show approximately 81,000 clones, 70% to 90% seen once. This chain joins TRBV4-2 and TRBJ1-4, with unresolved D. This material consisted of peripheral blood, taken before any cancer treatment. The sequence came from a woman between 35 and 70 years old with stage I squamous cell lung carcinoma. CDR3 DNA: TGTGCCAGCAGCCAAGACTTTCGACGCGAGGGAAGACTGTTTTTT. This encodes CASSQDFRREGRLFF.